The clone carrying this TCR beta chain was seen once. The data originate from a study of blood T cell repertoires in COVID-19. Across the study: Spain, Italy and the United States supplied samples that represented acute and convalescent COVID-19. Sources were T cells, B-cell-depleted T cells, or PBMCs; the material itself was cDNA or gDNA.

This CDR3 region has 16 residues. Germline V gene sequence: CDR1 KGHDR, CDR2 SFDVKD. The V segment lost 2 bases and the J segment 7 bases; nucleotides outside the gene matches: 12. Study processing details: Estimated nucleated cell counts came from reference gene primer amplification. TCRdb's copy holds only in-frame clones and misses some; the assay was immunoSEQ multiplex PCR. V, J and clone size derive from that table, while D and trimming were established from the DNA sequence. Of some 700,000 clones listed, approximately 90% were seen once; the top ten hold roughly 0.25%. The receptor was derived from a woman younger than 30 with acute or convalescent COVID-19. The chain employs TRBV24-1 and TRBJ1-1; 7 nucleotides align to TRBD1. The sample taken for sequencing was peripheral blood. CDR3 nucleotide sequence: TGTGCCACCAGTGATTCACAATCAGGGGGAACTAATGAAGCTTTCTTT. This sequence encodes CATSDSQSGGTNEAFF.